This TCR beta chain was documented in a study of blood T cell repertoires in COVID-19 (dated by TCRdb to 2020 to 2022). About the full investigation: Samples from collaborators originated in the United States, Italy and Spain and spanned both the acute and convalescent phases of COVID-19. Where HLA class I and class II types were available, the types were taken from metadata supplied by the sample provider, not from assay-based typing. The prospective study material was composed of cDNA or gDNA derived from T cells, B-cell-depleted T cells, or PBMCs. The samples were drawn from the first 160 participants of the ongoing ImmuneRACE study and from 950 to 1,500 subjects provided by 6 global collaborators. Subjects who had been exposed to COVID-19, were actively infected with it, or had recovered from it provided the deeply sampled blood TCRbeta repertoires that made up the dataset. The sample metadata nearly always contained a de-identified subject ID, COVID-19 status, age in years and sex. The repertoires were released in a freely available public database meant as a resource for research on the immune response to SARS-CoV-2. Results and caveats for the whole study, not just this receptor: The amount of clinical and demographic metadata varied by source and participant and was provided uncurated.

This clone appeared many times. Its specific antigen is unknown. Per-base qualities were not stored, and no clone one base away is much larger. The germline V gene encodes CDR1 SEHNR and CDR2 FQNEAQ (reference sequence). Here V drops 5 bases and J drops 4 bases, and the junction holds 5 bases not matched to any gene. Including cysteine and phenylalanine, the CDR3 has 14 amino acids. The sequence is cut down to CDR3 DNA, 42 bases in frame from base 1. TCRbeta CDR3 regions were amplified from genomic DNA using the immunoSEQ Assay, a bias-controlled multiplex PCR. Per the source publication's procedure: The number of nucleated cells in each sample was estimated by amplification of reference gene primers within the assay. To quantify the absolute abundance of each unique TCRbeta CDR3 rearrangement, sequence reads were collapsed and filtered. For each sample, productive Simpson clonality was calculated as the square root of Simpson's diversity index over productive rearrangements. TCRdb stores this immuneACCESS table with in-frame sequences only. Part of the clones is absent; in the studies checked, under half of the shortfall reflects unresolved V genes, and no reason is known for the rest. V, J and clone size reflect that table, while D and trimming were determined from the DNA. This sample has about 120,000 clones in its table, and approximately 81% of those were observed once. The leading ten clones occupy under 5% of the sample.

Each collaborating institution followed its own protocols to collect whole blood in K2EDTA tubes. For TCRbeta analysis, collaborator samples were shipped as frozen whole blood, as isolated PBMCs, or as DNA extracted from either sample type. The sequence derives from a man in his sixties with acute or convalescent COVID-19. This chain joins TRBV7-9 to TRBJ1-5; 7 bases in the junction line up with TRBD1. Sequencing was done on a sample of peripheral blood. The DNA sequence reads TGTGCCAGCAGCGCTACAGGGGCAAATCAGCCCCAGCATTTT. Its product reads: CASSATGANQPQHF.